Listed below are T cell receptor beta chains from one sample, sequenced in a study of blood T cell repertoires in COVID-19. Data came from immunoSEQ multiplex PCR; TCRdb stores just in-frame clones and leaves some out. The data show hundreds of thousands of clones, almost 85% seen once. Input material: peripheral blood. The source of these receptors is a human donor in a cohort sampled during active COVID-19. The CDR3 runs from the conserved cysteine through the conserved F or W. The D gene is left open where the match is weak. Clone sizes are given selectively: once, few, many, or a class where the clone is expanded.

j_call,v_call,d_call,clone_size,cdr3_aa,cdr3_nt
TRBJ1-1,TRBV14,NA,NA,CASSQRGGSTEAFF,TGTGCCAGCAGCCAAAGGGGGGGGAGTACTGAAGCTTTCTTT
TRBJ1-5,TRBV30,NA,NA,CAWSVGHGQPQHF,TGTGCCTGGAGTGTAGGACATGGTCAGCCCCAGCATTTT
TRBJ1-3,TRBV18,NA,NA,CASSKSRSDLGNTIYF,TGTGCCAGCTCAAAGTCTCGGTCCGATCTGGGAAACACCATATATTTT
TRBJ1-5,TRBV5-1,NA,few,CASSSLGLHQPQHF,TGCGCCAGCAGCTCGCTGGGGCTTCATCAGCCCCAGCATTTT
TRBJ1-1,TRBV27,NA,NA,CASSRTPNTEAFF,TGTGCCAGCAGCCGAACACCGAACACTGAAGCTTTCTTT
TRBJ2-2,TRBV4-1,NA,NA,CASSQDRGGRNRRDGELFF,TGCGCCAGCAGCCAAGATCGAGGAGGGAGGAACCGGCGGGACGGGGAGCTGTTTTTT
TRBJ1-2,TRBV5-1,NA,once,CASSLVRGNRDGYTF,TGCGCCAGCAGCTTGGTCCGGGGAAATAGGGATGGCTACACCTTC
TRBJ2-1,TRBV3-1/TRBV3-2,TRBD2,NA,CASSRQAGGASNEQFF,TGTGCCAGCAGCCGGCAAGCGGGGGGTGCCTCTAATGAGCAGTTCTTC
TRBJ1-3,TRBV30,TRBD1,NA,CASKPGQGVPGNTIYF,TGTGCCTCTAAACCGGGACAGGGAGTTCCTGGAAACACCATATATTTT
TRBJ2-7,TRBV30,TRBD1,few,CAWRMTGSSYEQYF,TGTGCCTGGAGGATGACAGGGAGCTCCTACGAGCAGTACTTC
TRBJ2-7,TRBV5-4,NA,NA,CASSLGGRTYEQYF,TGTGCCAGCAGCTTGGGAGGGAGAACCTACGAGCAGTACTTC
TRBJ2-5,TRBV2,TRBD1,NA,CASDGQGAETQYF,TGTGCCAGCGACGGACAGGGGGCCGAGACCCAGTACTTC
TRBJ1-6,TRBV10-3,NA,many,CAISEVGTRNSPLHF,TGTGCCATCAGTGAGGTTGGGACACGCAATTCACCCCTCCACTTT
TRBJ1-1,TRBV5-1,NA,NA,CASTLRGMNTEAFF,TGCGCCAGCACTTTGAGAGGCATGAACACTGAAGCTTTCTTT
TRBJ1-2,TRBV9,NA,NA,CASSVGGYGYTF,TGTGCCAGCAGCGTAGGAGGGTACGGCTACACCTTC
TRBJ1-5,TRBV4-2,NA,NA,CASSQGASNQPQHF,TGTGCCAGCAGCCAAGGGGCTTCCAATCAGCCCCAGCATTTT
TRBJ1-1,TRBV5-1,NA,NA,CASSPSTLNTEAFF,TGCGCCAGCAGCCCGTCGACACTGAACACTGAAGCTTTCTTT
TRBJ2-2,TRBV2,NA,NA,CASRSGGGTGELFF,TGTGCCAGCAGATCAGGTGGAGGCACCGGGGAGCTGTTTTTT
TRBJ1-2,TRBV6-5,TRBD1,few,CASTRQGFGYTF,TGTGCCAGCACCCGACAGGGGTTTGGCTACACCTTC
TRBJ1-1,TRBV30,NA,NA,CAWSARYTEAFF,TGTGCCTGGAGTGCCAGGTACACTGAAGCTTTCTTT
TRBJ2-5,TRBV5-8,NA,once,CASSPRRGLEWQETQYF,TGTGCCAGCAGCCCTCGGAGAGGGCTCGAATGGCAAGAGACCCAGTACTTC
TRBJ1-6,TRBV6-5,TRBD1,NA,CASKGRGHNSPLHF,TGTGCCAGCAAAGGCAGGGGGCATAATTCACCCCTCCACTTT
TRBJ2-3,TRBV5-4,NA,once,CASSLSADTQYF,TGTGCCAGCAGCTTGTCAGCAGATACGCAGTATTTT
TRBJ2-5,TRBV5-1,NA,NA,CASSLATSLAEETQYF,TGCGCCAGCAGCCTGGCGACTAGTTTGGCCGAAGAGACCCAGTACTTC
TRBJ1-2,TRBV6-4,TRBD1,once,CASSQGQGDGYTF,TGTGCCAGCTCTCAGGGACAGGGGGATGGCTACACCTTC
TRBJ1-1,TRBV7-9,TRBD1,NA,CASSLWGRQGRNTEAFF,TGTGCCAGCAGCTTATGGGGACGACAGGGGAGAAACACTGAAGCTTTCTTT
TRBJ2-2,TRBV19,TRBD2,NA,CASSSGLAGVANTGELFF,TGTGCCAGTAGTTCGGGACTAGCGGGGGTCGCGAACACCGGGGAGCTGTTTTTT
TRBJ1-5,TRBV10-3,NA,NA,CAISESSQGNQPQHF,TGTGCCATCAGTGAGTCGAGCCAGGGCAATCAGCCCCAGCATTTT
TRBJ1-6,TRBV9,NA,once,CASSPEGRQNSPLHF,TGTGCCAGCAGCCCAGAGGGCAGGCAAAATTCACCCCTCCACTTT
TRBJ2-3,TRBV10-1,TRBD2,NA,CASSEGTSRPDTQYF,TGCGCCAGCAGTGAGGGGACTAGCCGCCCAGATACGCAGTATTTT
TRBJ2-3,TRBV30,TRBD2,NA,CAWRTSGGKNTQYF,TGTGCCTGGAGAACTAGCGGGGGGAAAAATACGCAGTATTTT
TRBJ2-7,TRBV6-5,TRBD1,NA,CASGDSTLYEQYF,TGTGCCAGCGGGGACAGCACCCTCTACGAGCAGTACTTC
TRBJ2-1,TRBV13,TRBD1,NA,CASSFRDRTYNEQFF,TGTGCCAGCAGCTTTAGGGACAGGACCTACAATGAGCAGTTCTTC
TRBJ2-3,TRBV2,NA,NA,CASTERLGGTDTQYF,TGTGCCAGCACCGAAAGGTTAGGGGGCACAGATACGCAGTATTTT
TRBJ2-5,TRBV6-5,NA,NA,CASSSIRGAQYF,TGTGCCAGCAGTTCCATAAGAGGTGCCCAGTACTTC
TRBJ2-3,TRBV7-2,TRBD2,once,CASSSGLADNTDTQYF,TGTGCCAGCAGCTCTGGACTAGCGGATAACACAGATACGCAGTATTTT
TRBJ2-2,TRBV7-2,NA,NA,CASSLLGGLTGELFF,TGTGCCAGCAGCCTACTAGGCGGTCTCACCGGGGAGCTGTTTTTT
TRBJ1-1,TRBV6-5,NA,NA,CASLEEAEAFF,TGTGCCAGCCTAGAGGAGGCTGAAGCTTTCTTT
TRBJ2-2,TRBV11-2,TRBD1,NA,CASSYLFGTGVSDTGELFF,TGTGCCAGCAGCTACCTTTTCGGGACAGGGGTGTCGGACACCGGGGAGCTGTTTTTT
TRBJ2-3,TRBV7-2,NA,NA,CATRAVMSTDTQYF,TGTGCCACCAGGGCGGTAATGAGCACAGATACGCAGTATTTT
TRBJ2-2,TRBV7-9,NA,NA,CASSSTSFTGELFF,TGTGCCAGCAGCTCGACTAGTTTCACCGGGGAGCTGTTTTTT
TRBJ2-1,TRBV9,NA,NA,CASSPTYNEQFF,TGTGCCAGCAGCCCTACCTACAATGAGCAGTTCTTC
TRBJ1-2,TRBV7-2,NA,once,CASSFSPGGNYGYTF,TGTGCCAGCAGCTTTTCCCCCGGGGGGAACTATGGCTACACCTTC
TRBJ1-4,TRBV6-5,NA,NA,CASSYGRGGEKLFF,TGTGCCAGCAGTTACGGGAGGGGGGGTGAAAAACTGTTTTTT
TRBJ2-3,TRBV10-1,NA,NA,CASSESGRGTDTQYF,TGCGCCAGCAGTGAGTCCGGCAGGGGCACAGATACGCAGTATTTT
TRBJ2-7,TRBV2,NA,NA,CASSMQGQNEQYF,TGTGCCAGCTCAATGCAGGGCCAGAACGAGCAGTACTTC
TRBJ2-3,TRBV5-1,NA,NA,CASSFTQGFPDTQYF,TGCGCCAGCAGCTTCACTCAGGGTTTCCCAGATACGCAGTATTTT
TRBJ2-7,TRBV19,TRBD1,NA,CASSIQGARNEQYF,TGTGCCAGTAGTATACAGGGGGCTAGGAACGAGCAGTACTTC
TRBJ2-1,TRBV5-4,TRBD1,NA,CASSLGRGPRDEQFF,TGTGCCAGCAGCTTGGGTAGGGGGCCCAGGGATGAGCAGTTCTTC
TRBJ1-4,TRBV5-1,NA,NA,CASSLGTGSANEKLFF,TGCGCCAGCAGCTTGGGAACAGGGTCGGCTAATGAAAAACTGTTTTTT
TRBJ1-2,TRBV5-6,TRBD1,NA,CASSSRTGLYGYTF,TGTGCCAGCAGCTCCCGGACAGGGCTGTATGGCTACACCTTC
TRBJ1-6,TRBV27,TRBD1,once,CASSLGPGQGSPLHF,TGTGCCAGCAGTCTGGGACCGGGACAGGGATCACCCCTCCACTTT
TRBJ2-7,TRBV11-3,NA,NA,CASSPGQSRAYEQYF,TGTGCCAGCAGCCCCGGACAGTCCCGAGCCTACGAGCAGTACTTC
TRBJ2-4,TRBV19,NA,few,CASKDSLQASLVKNIQYF,TGTGCCAGCAAAGACAGCCTTCAAGCGTCTCTGGTCAAAAACATTCAGTACTTC
TRBJ2-7,TRBV30,NA,NA,CAWSVLDSQTPYEQYF,TGTGCCTGGAGTGTCTTAGACAGTCAAACCCCCTACGAGCAGTACTTC